Included here is one TCR beta chain sequence, with context. There were TCR beta CDR3 regions amplified from RNA transcripts. When the TCR CDR3 underwent first-round RT-PCR, the HTBI primer set was used. TCRdb passed the multiplex PCR reads through MiXCR, listing each CDR3 protein once. The sample yields hundreds of thousands of distinct CDR3 sequences, 30% to 40% seen once. The data were obtained in a study of T cells in Graves' hyperthyroidism and ophthalmopathy. The CDR3 runs 15 residues. The germline V and J ends were trimmed by 8 bases and 2 bases, with 17 bases remaining between them. The germline V gene has CDR1 SEHNR and CDR2 FQNEAQ (reference sequence). With a duration under 2 months, the hyperthyroidism was newly diagnosed in patients aged 18 to 65.

The chain recombines TRBV7-9 with TRBJ2-3; TRBD2 might be the D (5 bases). The specimen sequenced was blood. The sequence came from a middle-aged woman with Graves' hyperthyroidism. The CDR3 bases are TGTGCCAGCCAGGACTCGGGCTTGAACACAGATACGCAGTATTTT. It yields the protein CASQDSGLNTDTQYF.